The 14 T cell receptor beta chains in this list originate from one sample, sequenced in a study of CD8 T cells in ankylosing spondylitis. Each CDR3 protein is one row after TCRdb ran MiXCR on the 5' RACE reads. Of 150,000 or so distinct CDR3 sequences in the sample, approximately 16% are singletons; the top ten hold about 8.2%. The specimen was blood, either unsorted or a sorted T cell fraction (not recorded which). The receptors shown here come from a male donor with ankylosing spondylitis or in good health (not recorded which).

With regard to this clonotype: A much larger clonotype is one base distant, so this may be a read error. The genes are TRBV5-6 and TRBJ2-4, with 8 bases identical to TRBD1. This CDR3 comprises 16 residues. CDR1 is SGHDT and CDR2 is YYEEEE in the germline V gene. V gave up 3 bases and J gave up 1 base; unmatched junction bases: 6. CDR3 nucleotides: TGTGCCAGCAGCTCCGGACAGGGTGCTGCCAAAAACATTCAGTACTTC. Protein sequence: CASSSGQGAAKNIQYF.

The chain carries TRBV11-2 and TRBJ2-1; D ambiguous. V gave up 0 bases and J gave up 6 bases, with 6 bases separating them. The CDR3 contains 13 residues. Germline CDR1 reads SGHAT; CDR2 reads FQNNGV. In DNA form, the CDR3 reads TGTGCCAGCAGCTTAGACCCCCTCAATGAGCAGTTCTTC. Protein: CASSLDPLNEQFF. Based on the CDR3 plus reference TRBV11-2 and TRBJ2-1, the full variable domain is EAGVAQSPRYKIIEKRQSVAFWCNPISGHATLYWYQQILGQGPKLLIQFQNNGVVDDSQLPKDRFSAERLKGVDSTLKIQPAKLEDSAVYLCASSLDPLNEQFFGPGTRLTVL.

There are many counts of this clonotype. The J gene is TRBJ2-1, the V gene TRBV7-9, with D maybe TRBD2 (6 bases). CDR1 is SEHNR, CDR2 FQNEAQ, per germline (reference sequence). Trimming took off 4 bases at V and 6 bases at J, with 10 bases between the two ends. The CDR3 extends over 13 amino acids. CDR3 nucleotides: TGTGCCAGCAGCTCAAGCGGGTCCAATGAGCAGTTCTTC. It is translated as CASSSSGSNEQFF.

The CDR3 sequence is CASSYPRLGGYGYTF. The CDR3 DNA reads as TGTGCCAGCAGTTACCCACGGTTGGGGGGCTATGGCTACACCTTC. The V and J genes are TRBV28 and TRBJ1-2; perhaps TRBD1 as D (5 bases). The CDR3 extends over 15 amino acids. Germline-derived CDR1 and CDR2 are MDHEN and SYDVKM. V gave up 4 bases and J gave up 4 bases, with 16 bases separating them.

This chain links TRBV27 with TRBJ2-7; 11 positions agree with TRBD1. Germline V CDR1 and CDR2: MNHEY, SMNVEV (reference sequence). The CDR3 spans 15 residues. The V gene end was trimmed by 5 bases and the J gene end by 6 bases; junction bases not matched to a gene: 9. The CDR3 sequence is CASSPSDRGRVEQYF. In nucleotides, the CDR3 is TGTGCCAGCAGTCCATCGGACAGGGGGCGCGTCGAGCAGTACTTC.

This clonotype appeared many times. The chain is built from TRBV5-1 and TRBJ2-3; TRBD1 agrees at 10 bases. Germline trimming cut 4 bases from V and 7 bases from J; bases unmatched to any gene: 6. Germline V lookup: CDR1 SGHRS, CDR2 YFSETQ. This CDR3 has 14 residues. CDR3 sequence: CASSPDRGSNTQYF. Here the CDR3 DNA reads TGCGCCAGCAGCCCGGACAGGGGGTCGAATACGCAGTATTTT.

This clonotype was seen many times. The J gene is TRBJ2-7, the V gene TRBV7-6, with 9 positions matching TRBD2. J gave up 2 bases and V 5 bases, and 7 bases lay outside the gene matches. CDR1 SGHVS and CDR2 FNYEAQ come from the germline V gene. The CDR3 is 15 residues long. CDR3 bases: TGTGCCAGCAGCCCTAGTAGCGGGAGCGCCTACGAGCAGTACTTC. This encodes CASSPSSGSAYEQYF.

The V gene is TRBV12-3 or TRBV12-4, the J gene TRBJ1-1; 8 bases align to TRBD1. V shed 5 bases and J 2 bases; nucleotides not matched to a gene: 7. CDR3 size: 15 residues. The CDR3 region is CASSPAGGGNTEAFF. The CDR3, as DNA: TGTGCCAGCAGTCCCGCAGGGGGCGGTAACACTGAAGCTTTCTTT.

A note on this clonotype: A clone one base away is much larger, so this may be a read error. This rearrangement joins TRBV20-1 to TRBJ2-7; TRBD1 matches at 7 bases. CDR3 length: 13 residues. The germline CDR1 and CDR2 sequences are DFQATT and SNEGSKA (reference sequence). As DNA, the CDR3 is TGCAGTACTAGAGGGGGACAGACCTACGAGCAGTACTTC. It translates to CSTRGGQTYEQYF.

The chain links TRBV13 to TRBJ2-7; 7 nucleotides match TRBD2. The CDR3 covers 16 residues. Germline V CDR1 and CDR2: PRHDT, FYEKMQ (reference sequence). V dropped 6 bases and J dropped 4; count of bases not matched to a gene: 15. In DNA, the CDR3 is TGTGCCAGCAGTTACTCAGCGGGACGGGAGAGGTACGAGCAGTACTTC. Its translation is CASSYSAGRERYEQYF.

This clonotype was seen repeatedly, ten times or more. The chain employs TRBV2 and TRBJ1-3; D unresolved. The germline V and J ends were trimmed by 6 bases and 0 bases, with 3 bases remaining between them. Per the germline V gene, CDR1 is SNHLY and CDR2 is FYNNEI. The CDR3 length is 12 residues. The chain's CDR3 is CASSLSGNTIYF. CDR3 nucleotides: TGTGCCAGCAGCCTCTCTGGAAACACCATATATTTT.

Worth noting for this clonotype: A much larger clone lies a single base off, so this may be a read error. This chain links TRBV29-1 with TRBJ2-1; TRBD1 matches at 9 bases. Germline CDR1 reads SQVTM; CDR2 reads ANQGSEA. Losses at the gene ends were 7 bases for V and 8 bases for J; bases not matched to a gene: 9. The CDR3 sequence is 13 residues long. Here the CDR3 DNA reads TGCAGCGACCGAGGGGACAGGGACGATGAGCAGTTCTTC. This gives the protein CSDRGDRDDEQFF.

This clonotype was found many times. This chain uses TRBV5-6 with TRBJ2-3, with D hard to call. The CDR3 consists of 12 residues. Per germline, CDR1 SGHDT and CDR2 YYEEEE. V was trimmed by 2 bases and J by 2 bases, leaving 3 bases between them. The CDR3 DNA is TGTGCCAGCAGCTTCCTCACAGATACGCAGTATTTT. Translating gives CASSFLTDTQYF. The whole variable domain, remainder taken from reference TRBV5-6 and TRBJ2-3, is DAGVTQSPTHLIKTRGQQVTLRCSPKSGHDTVSWYQQALGQGPQFIFQYYEEEERQRGNFPDRFSGHQFPNYSSELNVNALLLGDSALYLCASSFLTDTQYFGPGTRLTVL.

The chain is built from TRBV10-3 and TRBJ2-1; 7 positions agree with TRBD1. The CDR3 length is 15 residues. CDR1 is ENHRY and CDR2 is SYGVKD in the germline V gene. After removal of 2 bases from V and 5 bases from J, the junction contained 6 bases not matched to a gene. CDR3 region: CAISEATGPNNEQFF. The DNA of the CDR3 is TGTGCCATCAGTGAGGCGACAGGGCCGAACAATGAGCAGTTCTTC.